These 20 T cell receptor beta chains originate from one sample sequenced in a study of T cells in localized non-small cell lung cancer. Repertoires were generated with immunoSEQ multiplex PCR, while TCRdb's copy carries only in-frame clones and drops some. The sample carries about 33,000 clones, roughly 90% recorded once. The material sequenced was peripheral blood, taken before any cancer treatment. The source is a man between 40 and 70 years old with stage I lung adenocarcinoma.

The chain carries TRBV5-1 and TRBJ1-6; D gene uncertain. This CDR3 comprises 17 residues. V lost 0 bases and J 7 bases, leaving 17 bases between the germline ends. Germline values: CDR1 SGHRS, CDR2 YFSETQ. The CDR3 protein is CASSLGLGGQKNSPLHF. CDR3 coding DNA: TGCGCCAGCAGCTTGGGCTTGGGAGGGCAGAAAAATTCACCCCTCCACTTT.

V gene TRBV27 combines with J gene TRBJ2-7; 10 bases are shared with TRBD2. The germline CDR1 and CDR2 sequences are MNHEY and SMNVEV (reference sequence). V gave up 3 bases and J gave up 0 bases; unmatched junction bases: 2. CDR3 length: 15 amino acids. The CDR3 coding sequence is TGTGCCAGCAGTTTGTCTAGCGGGAGCTCCTACGAGCAGTACTTC. Protein: CASSLSSGSSYEQYF.

The V and J genes are TRBV25-1 and TRBJ2-3, with D perhaps TRBD1 (6 bases). V was clipped by 3 bases and J by 2 bases, with 15 bases between them. The CDR3 runs 16 residues. Per the germline V gene, CDR1 is MGHDK and CDR2 is SYGVNS. CDR3 nucleotides: TGTGCCAGCAGTGAGAAGGAAACAGGGTCCACAGATACGCAGTATTTT. Translation: CASSEKETGSTDTQYF.

The V and J genes are TRBV6-1 and TRBJ2-3, with 8 bases aligning to TRBD1. V trimming: 7 bases; J trimming: 4 bases; junction bases outside the gene matches: 10. The CDR3 loop spans 15 amino acids. From germline, CDR1 is MNHNS and CDR2 SASEGT. CDR3 nucleotides: TGTGCCAGCAAAATGAGTATGACAGGGGCAGATACGCAGTATTTT. It yields the protein CASKMSMTGADTQYF.

J is TRBJ1-4 and V is TRBV18; D gene unclear. The CDR3 extends over 15 amino acids. Germline lookup yields CDR1 KGHSH and CDR2 LQKENI. V lost 6 bases and J 5 bases, leaving 16 bases between the germline ends. CDR3 in DNA: TGTGCCAGCTCGGCCAGTGGCCAGGAGAATGAAAAACTGTTTTTT. As protein: CASSASGQENEKLFF. The entire variable domain, with the rest obtained from reference TRBV18 and TRBJ1-4, is as follows: NAGVMQNPRHLVRRRGQEARLRCSPMKGHSHVYWYRQLPEEGLKFMVYLQKENIIDESGMPKERFSAEFPKEGPSILRIQQVVRGDSAAYFCASSASGQENEKLFFGSGTQLSVL.

The rearrangement uses TRBV14 and TRBJ2-4, with D unresolved. V was trimmed by 5 bases and J by 0 bases, leaving 17 bases between them. CDR1 SGHDN and CDR2 FVKESK come from the germline V gene. This CDR3 has 17 residues. DNA for the CDR3: TGTGCCAGCAGCGAACGAGAAAATAACCCAGCCAAAAACATTCAGTACTTC. Translating gives CASSERENNPAKNIQYF.

The sample holds a few counts of this clone. V is TRBV18 and J is TRBJ1-6; 10 bases align to TRBD1. Per the germline V gene, CDR1 is KGHSH and CDR2 is LQKENI. The CDR3 loop spans 13 amino acids. The V gene end was trimmed by 6 bases and the J gene end by 8 bases; junction bases not matched to a gene: 1. The CDR3 loop is CASSGTGDSPLHF. In DNA, the CDR3 is TGTGCCAGCTCCGGGACAGGGGATTCACCCCTCCACTTT. Together with reference TRBV18 and TRBJ1-6, the CDR3 gives the full variable domain: NAGVMQNPRHLVRRRGQEARLRCSPMKGHSHVYWYRQLPEEGLKFMVYLQKENIIDESGMPKERFSAEFPKEGPSILRIQQVVRGDSAAYFCASSGTGDSPLHFGNGTRLTVT.

The chain recombines TRBV19 with TRBJ1-1; D remains unclear. V shed 3 bases and J shed 1 base, with 6 bases lying between them. Germline values: CDR1 LNHDA, CDR2 SQIVND (reference sequence). The length of the CDR3 is 13 residues. As DNA, the CDR3 is TGTGCCAGTAGTATTTATCCGAACACTGAAGCTTTCTTT. Its translation: CASSIYPNTEAFF.

This sequence joins TRBV15 and TRBJ1-5, with a tentative D call TRBD1 (5 bases). V lost 5 bases to trimming and J lost 6 bases, with 20 bases between them. CDR1 LNHNV and CDR2 YYDKDF come from the germline V gene (reference sequence). The CDR3 sequence is 16 residues long. The CDR3: CATSSPSGAAGQPQHF. For the CDR3, the DNA is TGTGCCACCAGCTCCCCAAGCGGGGCAGCGGGTCAGCCCCAGCATTTT.

The chain is built from TRBV14 and TRBJ1-1, with D possibly matching TRBD1 (5 bases). V was cut by 2 bases and J by 0 bases, with 13 bases left in between. Germline V gene sequence: CDR1 SGHDN, CDR2 FVKESK. The CDR3 contains 16 residues. The DNA for the CDR3 is TGTGCCAGCAGCCAAAGGCAGGGTTTCATGAACACTGAAGCTTTCTTT. It encodes CASSQRQGFMNTEAFF.

The chain carries TRBV2 and TRBJ2-6; TRBD1 aligns across 9 bases. In germline, CDR1 is SNHLY, CDR2 FYNNEI. The CDR3 loop spans 17 amino acids. Trimming at V came to 4 bases and at J to 1 base, leaving 5 bases not matched to a gene. CDR3 DNA sequence: TGTGCCAGCAGTGCAAGGACAGGGGTATCTGGGGCCAACGTCCTGACTTTC. Its translation is CASSARTGVSGANVLTF.

The chain recombines TRBV19 with TRBJ1-5; the D gene is possibly TRBD1 (5 bases). Germline assignment: CDR1 LNHDA and CDR2 SQIVND (reference sequence). This CDR3 comprises 16 residues. Trimming stripped 7 bases from V and 6 bases from J, with 22 bases between. The DNA of the CDR3 is TGTGCCAGTACTACGGGGCCGAAACCCCGGGTTCAGCCCCAGCATTTT. As protein: CASTTGPKPRVQPQHF.

This clone was seen once. The CDR3 bases are TGTGCCAGCAGCGTGGAACAGGCAAACTCCTACGAGCAGTACTTC. The encoded protein is CASSVEQANSYEQYF. The V gene is TRBV9, the J gene TRBJ2-7, with TRBD1 as a possible D gene (5 bases). Looked up from germline, CDR1 is SGDLS and CDR2 is YYNGEE. Deletions cut 2 bases from V and 0 bases from J, with 12 bases between. The CDR3 extends over 15 amino acids.

V and J are TRBV5-1 and TRBJ2-2; a possible D gene is TRBD1 (5 bases). Germline V lookup: CDR1 SGHRS, CDR2 YFSETQ. The germline V and J ends were trimmed by 0 bases and 0 bases, with 6 bases remaining between them. This CDR3 has 15 amino acids. CDR3 nucleotides: TGCGCCAGCAGCTTGGAGGGGACGAACACCGGGGAGCTGTTTTTT. Translated, it gives CASSLEGTNTGELFF.

This clone was observed a few times. V gene TRBV2 combines with J gene TRBJ2-3; no reliable D call. The CDR3 length is 15 residues. V was pared by 6 bases and J by 1 base, with 14 bases between. The germline CDR1 and CDR2 sequences are SNHLY and FYNNEI. The CDR3 bases are TGTGCCAGCAGACCTGCCCCCCTTCGCACAGATACGCAGTATTTT. Translation: CASRPAPLRTDTQYF.

The genes are TRBV9 and TRBJ2-1; tentative D call: TRBD1 (6 bases). The germline gives CDR1 SGDLS, CDR2 YYNGEE. This CDR3 has 15 amino acids. Trimming removed 3 bases from V and 5 bases from J, with 15 bases in between. This CDR3 reads CASSAVQTGHNEQFF. The CDR3 region has the DNA TGTGCCAGCAGCGCCGTCCAAACAGGGCACAATGAGCAGTTCTTC.

The chain has TRBV5-6 and TRBJ2-7; TRBD1 matches at 10 bases. Per germline, CDR1 SGHDT and CDR2 YYEEEE. This CDR3 is 15 amino acids long. V shed 2 bases and J 4 bases; nucleotides not matched to a gene: 6. The CDR3 DNA reads TGTGCCAGCAGCTTTGGGACAGGGGATATATACGAGCAGTACTTC. This gives the protein CASSFGTGDIYEQYF. The entire variable domain, with the rest obtained from reference TRBV5-6 and TRBJ2-7, is as follows: DAGVTQSPTHLIKTRGQQVTLRCSPKSGHDTVSWYQQALGQGPQFIFQYYEEEERQRGNFPDRFSGHQFPNYSSELNVNALLLGDSALYLCASSFGTGDIYEQYFGPGTRLTVT.

This clone appeared a few times. The chain combines TRBV30 with TRBJ1-1, with a possible D match to TRBD1 (5 bases). CDR3 length equals 14 residues. Trimming stripped 3 bases from V and 1 base from J, with 12 bases between. Germline V gene sequence: CDR1 GTSNPN, CDR2 SVGIG (reference sequence). The CDR3 DNA follows: TGTGCCTGGAGCGGGGACGTATGGAACACTGAAGCTTTCTTT. Its protein is CAWSGDVWNTEAFF. Full variable domain (rest looked up from reference TRBV30 and TRBJ1-1): SQTIHQWPATLVQPVGSPLSLECTVEGTSNPNLYWYRQAAGRGLQLLFYSVGIGQISSEVPQNLSASRPQDRQFILSSKKLLLSDSGFYLCAWSGDVWNTEAFFGQGTRLTVV.

This clone was seen a handful of times. The chain recombines TRBV19 with TRBJ1-1; no definite D call. The CDR3 loop spans 12 amino acids. Germline V CDR1 and CDR2: LNHDA, SQIVND (reference sequence). The V gene lost 5 bases and the J gene lost 3 bases, with 7 bases spanning the gap. Written as DNA, the CDR3 is TGTGCCAGTAGTCTAGGGTACACTGAAGCTTTCTTT. Its protein is CASSLGYTEAFF.

This chain links TRBV5-8 with TRBJ1-5; D may be TRBD1 (5 bases). The germline gives CDR1 SGHTS, CDR2 YDEGEE. V was clipped by 0 bases and J by 3 bases, with 13 bases between them. The length of the CDR3 is 16 residues. The CDR3, as DNA: TGTGCCAGCAGCTTGGGGGGCCTCGGTAACAATCAGCCCCAGCATTTT. It specifies CASSLGGLGNNQPQHF.